The entry below describes one T cell receptor beta chain. This entry comes from a study of cytomegalovirus exposure and HLA in healthy donors. Trimming took 2 bases from V and 4 from J; bases not matched to a gene: 4. This CDR3 has 15 amino acids. The germline V gene encodes CDR1 GTSNPN and CDR2 SVGIG (reference sequence). The primer mix had 60 Vbeta and 13 Jbeta primers. The repertoire was sequenced with immunoSEQ multiplex PCR; TCRdb's copy has only in-frame clones and lacks some. This repertoire includes about 170,000 clones. What was sequenced was PBMCs. This sequence joins TRBV30 and TRBJ2-1; 11 positions agree with TRBD2. The sequence was obtained from a woman under 30 in good health and CMV-seropositive. CDR3 in DNA: TGTGCCTGGAGTTGGCTAGCGGGGGGATACAATGAGCAGTTCTTC. This codes for CAWSWLAGGYNEQFF. The entire variable domain, with the rest obtained from reference TRBV30 and TRBJ2-1, is as follows: SQTIHQWPATLVQPVGSPLSLECTVEGTSNPNLYWYRQAAGRGLQLLFYSVGIGQISSEVPQNLSASRPQDRQFILSSKKLLLSDSGFYLCAWSWLAGGYNEQFFGPGTRLTVL.